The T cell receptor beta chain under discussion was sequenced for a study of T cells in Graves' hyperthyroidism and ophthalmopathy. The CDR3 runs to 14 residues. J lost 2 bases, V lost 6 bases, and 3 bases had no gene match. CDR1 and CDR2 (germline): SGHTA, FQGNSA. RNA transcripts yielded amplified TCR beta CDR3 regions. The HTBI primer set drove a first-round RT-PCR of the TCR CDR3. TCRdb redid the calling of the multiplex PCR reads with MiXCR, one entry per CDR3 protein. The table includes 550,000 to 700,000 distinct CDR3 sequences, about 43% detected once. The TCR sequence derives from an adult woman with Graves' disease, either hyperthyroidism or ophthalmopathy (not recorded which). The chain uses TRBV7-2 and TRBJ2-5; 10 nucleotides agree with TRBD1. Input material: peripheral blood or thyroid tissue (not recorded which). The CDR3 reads CASRRGQGQETQYF. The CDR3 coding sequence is TGTGCCAGCAGGCGGGGACAGGGGCAAGAGACCCAGTACTTC.